Below are 25 T cell receptor beta chains sequenced from a single sample in a study of blood T cells in healthy people across ages. It was with a sample-barcoded 5' primer and a J-beta primer mix that a second PCR of roughly 6 to 12 cycles was run. MiXCR was run by TCRdb on the 5' RACE reads, yielding one entry per CDR3 protein. The data contain about 1 million distinct CDR3 sequences, around 25% of them singletons. These data were also filed under a second study, of T cells of mothers and their children.

The sample comprised blood. All receptors come from a girl aged 2-10 years in good health.

This chain links TRBV5-1 with TRBJ2-6; possibly TRBD1 for D (5 bases). This CDR3 is 16 amino acids long. The germline gives CDR1 SGHRS, CDR2 YFSETQ. The V end lost 1 base, the J end lost 2 bases, and 10 bases lay between the germline ends. CDR3 residues: CASSLSGSTGANVLTF. The DNA for the CDR3 is TGCGCCAGCAGCTTGTCAGGGTCTACTGGGGCCAACGTCCTGACTTTC.

As for this clonotype: Sequence at one end of the junction differs from germline and may be a read error. V is TRBV20-1 and J is TRBJ2-1, with D perhaps matching TRBD2 (6 bases). The CDR3 totals 15 residues. The germline V gene encodes CDR1 DFQATT and CDR2 SNEGSKA (reference sequence). CDR3 amino acids: CSARDFWDSCNEQFF. The DNA for the CDR3 is TGCAGTGCTAGAGATTTTTGGGACTCCTGCAATGAGCAGTTCTTC.

The chain couples TRBV29-1 to TRBJ1-3; D gene unclear. This CDR3 is built from 14 residues. Between the trimmed V and J ends, which lost 3 bases and 0 bases, there was a span of 9 bases. Looked up from germline, CDR1 is SQVTM and CDR2 is ANQGSEA. As DNA, the CDR3 is TGCAGCGTTGATGGGGTAGGCTCTGGAAACACCATATATTTT. Protein product: CSVDGVGSGNTIYF.

This clonotype has more than one count but fewer than ten. The rearrangement links TRBV18 to TRBJ1-2; 11 bases agree with TRBD1. In germline, CDR1 is KGHSH, CDR2 LQKENI. The CDR3 has 14 amino acids. V dropped 9 bases and J dropped 1; count of bases not matched to a gene: 4. CDR3 loop: CASLGQGDNYGYTF. Here the CDR3 DNA reads TGTGCCAGTCTGGGACAGGGGGATAACTATGGCTACACCTTC.

The chain recombines TRBV6-1 with TRBJ2-5; perhaps TRBD1 as D (6 bases). The better agreement between TRBJ2-7 and the DNA end casts doubt on the J call. Germline CDR1 is MNHNS and CDR2 is SASEGT. This CDR3 contains 15 residues. CDR3 nucleotides: TGTGCCAGCAGCGTCCTTTGGGGGCTATCCTACGAGCAGTACTTC. Translated: CASSVLWGLSYEQYF.

This clonotype came up a few times. This sequence joins TRBV7-9 and TRBJ2-6; possibly TRBD1 for D (6 bases). Germline V lookup: CDR1 SEHNR, CDR2 FQNEAQ (reference sequence). The CDR3 covers 16 residues. Between the trimmed V and J ends, which lost 1 base and 2 bases, there was a span of 9 bases. CDR3: CASSLVPGAGANVLTF. For the CDR3, the DNA is TGTGCCAGCAGCTTAGTCCCAGGGGCTGGGGCCAACGTCCTGACTTTC.

Points on this clonotype: At one boundary the junction diverges from the germline segment, which might be a read error. This chain links TRBV4-3 with TRBJ2-7, with a possible D match to TRBD2 (7 bases). Germline V lookup: CDR1 LGHNA, CDR2 YSLEER. The CDR3 extends over 19 amino acids. CDR3 DNA sequence: TGCGCCAGCAGCCAAGACACGCCCCAAAGTAGGGGGGGCTCCTACGGGCAGTACTTC. This sequence encodes CASSQDTPQSRGGSYGQYF.

A word on this clonotype: Compared with germline, one end of the junction differs, possibly owing to a read error. The chain couples TRBV5-6 to TRBJ2-2, with D hard to call. Germline CDR1 and CDR2: SGHDT and YYEEEE. The CDR3 has 12 amino acids. In nucleotides, the CDR3 is TGTGCCAGCGGCTTGGCGGCCGGGGAGCTGTTTTTT. Translating it yields CASGLAAGELFF.

This clonotype has just a few counts. The rearrangement uses TRBV20-1 and TRBJ2-5, with D possibly being TRBD2 (5 bases). CDR1 is DFQATT, CDR2 SNEGSKA, per germline (reference sequence). CDR3 length equals 15 residues. With 0 bases removed from V and 4 bases from J, the gap between germline ends came to 15 bases. CDR3 residues: CSAREPGTRVETQYF. For the CDR3, the DNA is TGCAGTGCTAGAGAACCGGGTACTAGGGTAGAGACCCAGTACTTC.

The rearrangement uses TRBV6-2 or TRBV6-3 and TRBJ2-5, with D possibly TRBD2 on 5 matching bases. The DNA end favors TRBJ2-1, so the J call may be wrong. The germline gives CDR1 MNHEY, CDR2 SVGEGT. The CDR3 has 15 amino acids. CDR3 loop: CASSYSIRPGNEQFF. The CDR3 nucleotides read TGTGCCAGCAGTTACTCGATCCGGCCGGGGAATGAGCAGTTCTTC.

Only a few counts were recorded for this clonotype. The junction differs from germline at one of its ends, possibly a read error. The rearrangement links TRBV2 to TRBJ2-1; 9 bases are shared with TRBD2. The CDR3 is made up of 11 amino acids. Germline CDR1 SNHLY, CDR2 FYNNEI. CDR3 sequence: CASSVSSGVYF. For the CDR3, the DNA is TGTGCCAGCAGCGTCTCTAGCGGGGTCTACTTC.

This clonotype has just a few counts. The V gene is TRBV28, the J gene TRBJ2-3; weak D call: TRBD2 (5 bases). This CDR3 has 16 residues. Germline lookup yields CDR1 MDHEN and CDR2 SYDVKM. The V end was cut by 1 base, the J end by 7 bases, with 18 bases between. The DNA of the CDR3 is TGTGCCAGCAGTTTATTGATGTCCGAGGGTCTAAATACGCAGTATTTT. Its translation is CASSLLMSEGLNTQYF. The entire variable domain, with the rest obtained from reference TRBV28 and TRBJ2-3, is as follows: DVKVTQSSRYLVKRTGEKVFLECVQDMDHENMFWYRQDPGLGLRLIYFSYDVKMKEKGDIPEGYSVSREKKERFSLILESASTNQTSMYLCASSLLMSEGLNTQYFGPGTRLTVL.

The CDR3 loop reads CAISVLEGLTEAFF. The CDR3, as DNA: TGTGCCATCAGTGTCCTAGAGGGGCTCACTGAAGCTTTCTTT. The J gene is TRBJ1-1, the V gene TRBV10-3; possible D gene TRBD1, 5 bases. V lost 4 bases and J 4 bases, leaving 13 bases between the germline ends. Germline V gene lookup returns CDR1 ENHRY and CDR2 SYGVKD. This CDR3 region has 14 residues.

Turning to this clonotype: A junction end diverges from the germline sequence, so it may reflect a read error. The chain combines TRBV15 with TRBJ1-2; D is perhaps TRBD1 (5 bases). The CDR3 is 16 amino acids. The germline gives CDR1 LNHNV, CDR2 YYDKDF (reference sequence). This chain's CDR3 is CATRGLFEALDYGYTF. CDR3 coding DNA: TGTGCCACGAGGGGCCTTTTTGAGGCGCTAGACTATGGCTACACCTTT.

In its sample, this clonotype was seen a few times. The chain combines TRBV6-6 with TRBJ1-1; D unclear. CDR3 length: 13 residues. Germline CDR1 MNHNY, CDR2 SVGAGI (reference sequence). Trimming removed 6 bases from V and 7 bases from J, with 15 bases in between. This chain's CDR3 is CASSSRVLGEAFF. The CDR3 nucleotides read TGTGCCAGCAGCTCAAGGGTGTTAGGTGAAGCTTTCTTT.

A single count supports this clonotype. The chain recombines TRBV20-1 with TRBJ2-7; a possible D gene is TRBD2 (7 bases). Germline CDR1 is DFQATT and CDR2 is SNEGSKA (reference sequence). The CDR3 is 13 amino acids. The ends were cut back, 4 bases at V and 3 bases at J, with 13 bases in the middle. The CDR3 DNA sequence: TGCAGTGCTAATGGGGGGGCCGTCTACGAGCAGTACTTC. Protein sequence: CSANGGAVYEQYF.

The chain uses TRBV11-1 and TRBJ2-5; the D is unclear. CDR1 SGHAT and CDR2 FQDESV come from the germline V gene (reference sequence). Trimming pared 5 bases from V and 9 bases from J, leaving 19 bases between. CDR3 size: 14 residues. The CDR3 coding sequence is TGTGCCAGCAGCCACAGAGCAGAATCGACGCCCCAGTACTTC. It codes for CASSHRAESTPQYF.

The chain has TRBV7-9 and TRBJ1-2; no firm D call. Between the trimmed V and J ends, which lost 3 bases and 9 bases, there was a span of 11 bases. Germline CDR1 SEHNR, CDR2 FQNEAQ (reference sequence). CDR3 length equals 12 residues. DNA for the CDR3: TGTGCCAGCAGCTTGGATATTCAAAGCTACACCTTC. Its translation: CASSLDIQSYTF.

V gene TRBV5-1 combines with J gene TRBJ2-7; maybe TRBD1 (5 bases). Germline-derived CDR1 and CDR2 are SGHRS and YFSETQ. The CDR3 length is 13 residues. V lost 5 bases, J lost 2 bases, and 11 bases lay in between. The CDR3 region has the DNA TGCGCCAGCAGACTGGGGCCTACCTACGAGCAGTACTTC. It specifies CASRLGPTYEQYF.

V is TRBV12-3 or TRBV12-4 and J is TRBJ2-5; D call uncertain. The CDR3 contains 13 residues. V lost 6 bases, J lost 9 bases, and 17 bases lay in between. CDR3 sequence: CASRDGRLVAQYF. The CDR3, as DNA: TGTGCCAGCAGAGATGGACGGTTGGTGGCCCAGTACTTC.

CDR3 DNA: TGCAGCGTTGATTACACAGGGACCGGGGAGCTGTTTTTT. It encodes CSVDYTGTGELFF. This rearrangement joins TRBV29-1 to TRBJ2-2; a possible D gene is TRBD1 (6 bases). The V and J ends lost 3 bases and 5 bases respectively, with 10 bases between them. The V gene's germline CDR1 is SQVTM and CDR2 ANQGSEA. The CDR3 is made up of 13 amino acids.

The genes are TRBV20-1 and TRBJ2-1, with 11 bases aligning to TRBD2. The germline V gene has CDR1 DFQATT and CDR2 SNEGSKA (reference sequence). V dropped 7 bases and J dropped 5; count of bases not matched to a gene: 10. CDR3 length equals 15 residues. The CDR3 sequence: CSGRPGTSGHNEQFF. The CDR3 region has the DNA TGCAGTGGCCGTCCCGGGACTAGCGGCCACAATGAGCAGTTCTTC.

This clonotype was detected only a few times. V is TRBV15 and J is TRBJ2-1, with D perhaps TRBD1 (5 bases). The length of the CDR3 is 11 residues. The germline CDR1 and CDR2 sequences are LNHNV and YYDKDF (reference sequence). The ends were cut back, 2 bases at V and 11 bases at J, with 7 bases in the middle. The CDR3 reads CATSRRTKQFF. The CDR3 nucleotides read TGTGCCACCAGCAGAAGGACAAAGCAGTTCTTC.

The chain has TRBV3-1 and TRBJ2-5; possible D gene TRBD1, 6 bases. CDR3 length: 16 amino acids. CDR1 and CDR2 (germline): LGHDT, YNNKEL (reference sequence). V was clipped by 3 bases and J by 4 bases, with 18 bases between them. The CDR3 DNA reads TGTGCCAGCAGCCAGTGGGACAACCCGGCGGGAGAGACCCAGTACTTC. Its protein product is CASSQWDNPAGETQYF.

This clonotype has more than one count but fewer than ten. The chain has TRBV29-1 and TRBJ2-5; possible D gene TRBD2, 6 bases. Matching the DNA end better, TRBJ2-7 makes the J call doubtful. CDR1 is SQVTM and CDR2 is ANQGSEA in the germline V gene. The CDR3 runs 13 residues. CDR3 amino acids: CSVVAGPSYEQYF. The CDR3 nucleotides read TGCAGCGTTGTGGCGGGGCCTTCCTACGAGCAGTACTTC.